The TCR beta chain under discussion was sequenced for a study of identical twins. General study results and limits: Abundant cord blood beta clonotypes carried fewer insertions; memory repertoires showed none.

TCRdb independently ran MiXCR on the 5' RACE reads; one entry per CDR3 protein. The sample lists 450,000 or so distinct CDR3 sequences; approximately 17% were seen once. Germline CDR1 LNHNV, CDR2 YYDKDF (reference sequence). The CDR3 spans 13 residues. V lost 0 bases and J 3 bases, leaving 6 bases between the germline ends. Everyone who donated was a healthy Caucasian. This clonotype was observed a few times. As yet, its antigen is unknown. The chain combines TRBV15 with TRBJ2-7; D not certain. Input material: naive T cells sorted from blood. The TCR was taken from a man aged 45 to 65 in good health. CDR3 sequence (DNA): TGTGCCACCAGCAGAGAGATAGGCTACGAGCAGTACTTC. It translates to CATSREIGYEQYF.